The present TCR beta chain was sequenced within a study of CD8 T cells in ankylosing spondylitis. TCRdb passed the 5' RACE reads through MiXCR, listing each CDR3 protein once. The top ten hold 15% to 20% of the sample, which has almost 400,000 distinct CDR3 sequences, around 22% seen once. General observations from the study: Typical of ankylosing spondylitis blood, it appeared, was a TCR beta motif of fewer than ten highly homologous variants. Significant enrichment of disease-linked clones was reportedly seen in matched ankylosing spondylitis synovial fluid.

This clonotype was detected a few times. The antigen is undetermined. Germline V gives CDR1 SGHTA, CDR2 FQGNSA. V was clipped by 3 bases and J by 2 bases, with 14 bases between them. The CDR3 extends over 15 amino acids. This TCR was sampled from a male donor with ankylosing spondylitis. The sequencing sample was made of blood, either unsorted or a sorted T cell fraction (not recorded which). The V and J genes are TRBV7-2 and TRBJ2-7; D is possibly TRBD1 (6 bases). The CDR3 DNA sequence: TGTGCCAGCAGCTTGGTTGGCAGGGGTCCCTACGAGCAGTACTTC. This translates into CASSLVGRGPYEQYF. The full variable domain, rest sourced from reference TRBV7-2 and TRBJ2-7, is GAGVSQSPSNKVTEKGKDVELRCDPISGHTALYWYRQSLGQGLEFLIYFQGNSAPDKSGLPSDRFSAERTGGSVSTLTIQRTQQEDSAVYLCASSLVGRGPYEQYFGPGTRLTVT.